A selection of T cell receptor beta chains follows, all from one sample in a study of cytomegalovirus exposure and HLA in healthy donors. Only in-frame clones appear in the TCRdb table, and some are missing; sequencing was by immunoSEQ multiplex PCR. This table has fewer than 250,000 clones, 60% to 80% appearing once. The sequenced sample consisted of PBMCs. The receptors shown here come from a woman in her twenties or thirties in good health and CMV-seropositive. The CDR3 runs from the conserved cysteine through the conserved F or W. The order of the fields is CDR3 protein, CDR3 DNA, D gene, V gene, clone size, J gene. A D gene is named only where the DNA matches it firmly. For some rows the clone size is stated as once, few or many, or as a class when expanded; others skip it.

CDR3: CASSYVGQGVVGSGEKLFF
DNA: TGTGCCAGCAGCTATGTGGGACAGGGGGTAGTAGGGTCGGGGGAAAAACTGTTTTTT
D: TRBD1
V: TRBV7-6
size: NA
J: TRBJ1-4

CDR3: CASSSTGKGANVLTF
DNA: TGTGCCAGCAGTAGTACAGGGAAAGGGGCCAACGTCCTGACTTTC
D: NA
V: TRBV28
size: NA
J: TRBJ2-6

CDR3: CASSWTASTDTQYF
DNA: TGCGCCAGCAGTTGGACAGCTAGCACAGATACGCAGTATTTT
D: NA
V: TRBV5-1
size: NA
J: TRBJ2-3

CDR3: CASSNSAYEQYF
DNA: TGTGCCAGCAGTAATAGCGCCTACGAGCAGTACTTC
D: NA
V: TRBV27
size: once
J: TRBJ2-7

CDR3: CASSLGTGVYYGYTF
DNA: TGCGCCAGCAGTCTGGGGACAGGGGTCTACTATGGCTACACCTTC
D: TRBD1
V: TRBV5-1
size: once
J: TRBJ1-2

CDR3: CASSLGGWGSYEQYF
DNA: TGTGCCAGCAGTTTGGGCGGGTGGGGTAGCTACGAGCAGTACTTC
D: NA
V: TRBV27
size: NA
J: TRBJ2-7

CDR3: CASSLTSMNTEAFF
DNA: TGCGCCAGCAGCTTAACCAGTATGAACACTGAAGCTTTCTTT
D: NA
V: TRBV5-1
size: NA
J: TRBJ1-1

CDR3: CASKEDNEQFF
DNA: TGCGCCAGCAAAGAGGACAATGAGCAGTTCTTC
D: NA
V: TRBV5-1
size: NA
J: TRBJ2-1

CDR3: CASSLREKLFF
DNA: TGTGCCAGCAGCCTTCGTGAAAAACTGTTTTTT
D: NA
V: TRBV6-6
size: few
J: TRBJ1-4

CDR3: CASNGQNYGYTF
DNA: TGTGCCAGCAACGGACAGAACTATGGCTACACCTTC
D: NA
V: TRBV6-6
size: NA
J: TRBJ1-2

CDR3: CASTRTGSYETQYF
DNA: TGTGCCAGCACTCGGACAGGGAGCTATGAGACCCAGTACTTC
D: TRBD1
V: TRBV6-1
size: NA
J: TRBJ2-5

CDR3: CASSLRGRGDTQYF
DNA: TGTGCCAGCAGTTTGAGGGGGAGGGGGGATACGCAGTATTTT
D: NA
V: TRBV28
size: NA
J: TRBJ2-3

CDR3: CASSLVAAQETQYF
DNA: TGCGCCAGCAGCTTGGTAGCAGCCCAAGAGACCCAGTACTTC
D: NA
V: TRBV5-1
size: few
J: TRBJ2-5

CDR3: CASSSSPATNYGYTF
DNA: TGTGCCAGTAGTTCATCCCCAGCGACTAACTATGGCTACACCTTC
D: NA
V: TRBV19
size: NA
J: TRBJ1-2

CDR3: CASSRGQGGDTQYF
DNA: TGTGCCAGCAGTAGGGGGCAGGGGGGAGATACGCAGTATTTT
D: NA
V: TRBV6-5
size: NA
J: TRBJ2-3

CDR3: CASRGTSGSNEQFF
DNA: TGTGCCAGCAGGGGGACTAGCGGGAGCAATGAGCAGTTCTTC
D: TRBD2
V: TRBV15
size: few
J: TRBJ2-1

CDR3: CASVFSRVYNEQFF
DNA: TGTGCCAGCGTCTTCTCCCGGGTCTACAATGAGCAGTTCTTC
D: NA
V: TRBV28
size: NA
J: TRBJ2-1

CDR3: CASSLGDTYEQYF
DNA: TGCGCCAGCAGCTTGGGCGACACCTACGAGCAGTACTTC
D: NA
V: TRBV5-1
size: NA
J: TRBJ2-7

CDR3: CASSQFIGQAYEQYF
DNA: TGCGCCAGCAGCCAATTTATTGGACAGGCCTACGAGCAGTACTTC
D: TRBD1
V: TRBV4-1
size: once
J: TRBJ2-7

CDR3: CASREAGYNEKLFF
DNA: TGCGCCAGCCGGGAAGCAGGCTATAATGAAAAACTGTTTTTT
D: NA
V: TRBV10-2
size: few
J: TRBJ1-4

CDR3: CASSLGSGSYNEQFF
DNA: TGCGCCAGCAGCTTAGGTAGCGGCTCCTACAATGAGCAGTTCTTC
D: NA
V: TRBV5-1
size: few
J: TRBJ2-1

CDR3: CASSSTQGSNYGYTF
DNA: TGTGCCAGCAGTTCGACACAGGGGTCAAACTATGGCTACACCTTC
D: TRBD1
V: TRBV27
size: NA
J: TRBJ1-2

CDR3: CASSPRTGGITEAFF
DNA: TGTGCCAGCAGCCCCCGGACAGGGGGTATCACTGAAGCTTTCTTT
D: TRBD1
V: TRBV7-9
size: NA
J: TRBJ1-1

CDR3: CAANPPRGEQYF
DNA: TGTGCCGCAAACCCCCCCCGGGGCGAGCAGTACTTC
D: NA
V: TRBV6-1
size: once
J: TRBJ2-7

CDR3: CASSFPLRLLNTGELFF
DNA: TGTGCCAGCAGTTTCCCCCTCAGGCTTCTTAACACCGGGGAGCTGTTTTTT
D: NA
V: TRBV28
size: NA
J: TRBJ2-2

CDR3: CASSQERDTGELFF
DNA: TGTGCCAGCAGCCAGGAGCGGGACACCGGGGAGCTGTTTTTT
D: NA
V: TRBV7-9
size: once
J: TRBJ2-2